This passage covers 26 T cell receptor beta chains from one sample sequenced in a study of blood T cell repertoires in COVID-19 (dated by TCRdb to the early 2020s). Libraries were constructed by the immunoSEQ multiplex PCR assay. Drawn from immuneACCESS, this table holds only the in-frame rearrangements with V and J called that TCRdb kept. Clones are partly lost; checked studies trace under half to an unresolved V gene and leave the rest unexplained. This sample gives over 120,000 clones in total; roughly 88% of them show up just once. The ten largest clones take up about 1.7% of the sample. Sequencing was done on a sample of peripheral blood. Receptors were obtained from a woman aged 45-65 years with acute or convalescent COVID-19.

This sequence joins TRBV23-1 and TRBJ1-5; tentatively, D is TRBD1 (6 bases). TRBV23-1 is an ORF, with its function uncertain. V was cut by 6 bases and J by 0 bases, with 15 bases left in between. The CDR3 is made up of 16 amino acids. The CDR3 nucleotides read TGCGCCAGCAGCAGCGGACAGTACCATAGCAATCAGCCCCAGCATTTT. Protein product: CASSSGQYHSNQPQHF.

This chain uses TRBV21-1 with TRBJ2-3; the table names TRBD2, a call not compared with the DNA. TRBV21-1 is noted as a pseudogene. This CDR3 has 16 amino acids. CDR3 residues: CASSKETSAVTDTQYF. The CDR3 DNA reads TGTGCCAGCAGCAAAGAAACTAGCGCCGTCACAGATACGCAGTATTTT.

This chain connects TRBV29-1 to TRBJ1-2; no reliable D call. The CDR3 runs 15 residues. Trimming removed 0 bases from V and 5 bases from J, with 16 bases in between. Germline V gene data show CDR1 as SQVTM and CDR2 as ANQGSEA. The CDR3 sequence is CSVEDRRPGRYGYTF. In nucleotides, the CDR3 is TGCAGCGTTGAAGATCGCCGCCCCGGCAGGTATGGCTACACCTTC.

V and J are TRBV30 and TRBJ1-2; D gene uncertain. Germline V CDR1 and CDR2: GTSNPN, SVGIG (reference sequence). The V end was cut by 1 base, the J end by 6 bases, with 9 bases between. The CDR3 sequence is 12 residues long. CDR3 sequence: CAWSGGVDGYTF. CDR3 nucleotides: TGTGCCTGGAGTGGGGGAGTAGATGGCTACACCTTC.

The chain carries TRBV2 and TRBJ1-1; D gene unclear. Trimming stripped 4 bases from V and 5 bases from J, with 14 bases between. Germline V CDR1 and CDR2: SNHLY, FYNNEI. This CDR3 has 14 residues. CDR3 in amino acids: CASSGSRFGTEAFF. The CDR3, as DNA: TGTGCCAGCAGTGGAAGCCGATTCGGGACTGAAGCTTTCTTT.

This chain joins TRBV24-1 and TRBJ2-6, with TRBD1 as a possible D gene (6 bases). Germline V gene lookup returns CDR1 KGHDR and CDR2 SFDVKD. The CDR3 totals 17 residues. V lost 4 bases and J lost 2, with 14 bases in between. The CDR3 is CATSEGDTRPGANVLTF. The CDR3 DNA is TGTGCCACCAGTGAAGGGGACACAAGGCCTGGGGCCAACGTCCTGACTTTC.

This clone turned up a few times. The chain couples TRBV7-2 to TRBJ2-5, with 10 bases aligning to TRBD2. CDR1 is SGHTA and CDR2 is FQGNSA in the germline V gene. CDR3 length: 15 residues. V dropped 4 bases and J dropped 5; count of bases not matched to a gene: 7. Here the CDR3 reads CASSSDAGLAETQYF. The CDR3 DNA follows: TGTGCCAGCAGCTCGGACGCGGGACTAGCGGAGACCCAGTACTTC.

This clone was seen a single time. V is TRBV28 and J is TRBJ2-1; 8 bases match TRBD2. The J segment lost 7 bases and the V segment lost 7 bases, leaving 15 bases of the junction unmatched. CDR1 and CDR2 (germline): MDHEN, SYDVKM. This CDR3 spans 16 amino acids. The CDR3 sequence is CASIDANRGGKNEQFF. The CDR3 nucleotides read TGTGCCAGCATTGACGCAAACCGGGGGGGCAAGAATGAGCAGTTCTTC.

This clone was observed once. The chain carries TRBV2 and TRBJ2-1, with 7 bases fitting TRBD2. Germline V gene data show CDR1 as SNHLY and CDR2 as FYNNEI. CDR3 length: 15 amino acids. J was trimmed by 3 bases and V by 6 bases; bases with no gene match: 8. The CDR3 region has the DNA TGTGCCAGCAGGGAGACTAGCAGCCGCTACAATGAGCAGTTCTTC. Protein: CASRETSSRYNEQFF.

The CDR3 loop reads CASSFAAGVAEAFF. In DNA, the CDR3 is TGTGCCAGCAGTTTCGCCGCGGGGGTCGCTGAAGCTTTCTTT. The J gene is TRBJ1-1, the V gene TRBV5-6; a weak D match, TRBD1 (5 bases). V was pared by 5 bases and J by 6 bases, with 17 bases between. CDR1 and CDR2 (germline): SGHDT, YYEEEE. The CDR3 contains 14 residues.

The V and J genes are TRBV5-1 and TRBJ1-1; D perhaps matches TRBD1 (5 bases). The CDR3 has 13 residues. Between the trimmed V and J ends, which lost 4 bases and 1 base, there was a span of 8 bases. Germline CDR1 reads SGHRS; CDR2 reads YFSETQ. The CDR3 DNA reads TGCGCCAGCAGCCCGACAGAGAACACTGAAGCTTTCTTT. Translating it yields CASSPTENTEAFF.

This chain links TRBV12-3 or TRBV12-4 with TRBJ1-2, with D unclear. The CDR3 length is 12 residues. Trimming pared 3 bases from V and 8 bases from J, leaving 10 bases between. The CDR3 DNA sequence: TGTGCCAGCAGTTTTTCCCGGGAGGGCTACACCTTC. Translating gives CASSFSREGYTF.

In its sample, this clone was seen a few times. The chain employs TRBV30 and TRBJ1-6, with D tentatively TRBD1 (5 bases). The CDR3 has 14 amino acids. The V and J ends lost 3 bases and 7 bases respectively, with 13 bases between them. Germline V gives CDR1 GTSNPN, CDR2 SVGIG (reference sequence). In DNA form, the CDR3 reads TGTGCCTGGAGACCAGGGTGGGAAAATTCACCCCTCCACTTT. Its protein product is CAWRPGWENSPLHF.

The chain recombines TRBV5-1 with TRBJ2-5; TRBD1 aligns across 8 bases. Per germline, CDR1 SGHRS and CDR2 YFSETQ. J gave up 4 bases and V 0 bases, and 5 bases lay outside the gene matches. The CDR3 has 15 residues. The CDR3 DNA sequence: TGCGCCAGCAGCTTGGTCTCAGGGGGCGGAGAGACCCAGTACTTC. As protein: CASSLVSGGGETQYF.

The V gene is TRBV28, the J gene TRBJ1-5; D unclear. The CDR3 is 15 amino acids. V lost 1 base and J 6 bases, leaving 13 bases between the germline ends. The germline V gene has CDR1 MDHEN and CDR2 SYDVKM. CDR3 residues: CASSLLFQVRQPQHF. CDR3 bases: TGTGCCAGCAGTTTATTGTTTCAGGTCCGTCAGCCCCAGCATTTT.

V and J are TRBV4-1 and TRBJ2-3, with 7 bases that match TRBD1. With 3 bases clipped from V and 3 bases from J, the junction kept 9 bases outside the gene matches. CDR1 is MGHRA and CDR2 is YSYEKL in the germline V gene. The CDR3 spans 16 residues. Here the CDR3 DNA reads TGCGCCAGCAGCCACGGCCAGGGGGTTAGAACAGATACGCAGTATTTT. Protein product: CASSHGQGVRTDTQYF.

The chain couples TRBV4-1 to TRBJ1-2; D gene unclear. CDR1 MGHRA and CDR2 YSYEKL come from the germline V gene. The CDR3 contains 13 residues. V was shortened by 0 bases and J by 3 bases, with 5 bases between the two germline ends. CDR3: CASSQESDYGYTF. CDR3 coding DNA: TGCGCCAGCAGCCAAGAGTCAGACTATGGCTACACCTTC.

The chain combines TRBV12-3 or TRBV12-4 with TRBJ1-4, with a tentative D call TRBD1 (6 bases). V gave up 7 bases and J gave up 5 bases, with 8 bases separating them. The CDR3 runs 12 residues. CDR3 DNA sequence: TGTGCCAGCACAGGGACAAATGAAAAACTGTTTTTT. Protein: CASTGTNEKLFF.

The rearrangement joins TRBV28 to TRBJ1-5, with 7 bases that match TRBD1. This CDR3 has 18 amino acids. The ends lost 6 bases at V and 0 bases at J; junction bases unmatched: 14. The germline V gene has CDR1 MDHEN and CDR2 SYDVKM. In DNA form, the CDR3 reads TGTGCCAGCAGCCGAGATTCCGACAGGGAGAATAGCAATCAGCCCCAGCATTTT. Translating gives CASSRDSDRENSNQPQHF. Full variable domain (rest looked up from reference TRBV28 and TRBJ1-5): DVKVTQSSRYLVKRTGEKVFLECVQDMDHENMFWYRQDPGLGLRLIYFSYDVKMKEKGDIPEGYSVSREKKERFSLILESASTNQTSMYLCASSRDSDRENSNQPQHFGDGTRLSIL.

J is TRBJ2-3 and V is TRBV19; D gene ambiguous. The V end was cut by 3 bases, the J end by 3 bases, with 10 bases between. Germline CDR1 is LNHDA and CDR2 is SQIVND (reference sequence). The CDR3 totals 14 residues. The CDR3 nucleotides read TGTGCCAGTAGTATTGGCTCTCAGACAGATACGCAGTATTTT. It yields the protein CASSIGSQTDTQYF.

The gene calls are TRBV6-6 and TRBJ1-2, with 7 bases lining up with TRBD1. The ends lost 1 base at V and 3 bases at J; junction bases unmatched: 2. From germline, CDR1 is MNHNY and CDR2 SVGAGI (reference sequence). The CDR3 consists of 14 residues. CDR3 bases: TGTGCCAGCAGTTACTTCGGGACAGACTATGGCTACACCTTC. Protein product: CASSYFGTDYGYTF.

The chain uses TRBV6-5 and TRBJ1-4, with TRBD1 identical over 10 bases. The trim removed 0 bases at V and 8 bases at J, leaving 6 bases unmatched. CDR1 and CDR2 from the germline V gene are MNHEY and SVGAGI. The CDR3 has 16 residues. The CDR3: CASSYSFRTGGEKLFF. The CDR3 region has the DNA TGTGCCAGCAGTTACTCCTTTAGGACAGGGGGGGAAAAACTGTTTTTT.

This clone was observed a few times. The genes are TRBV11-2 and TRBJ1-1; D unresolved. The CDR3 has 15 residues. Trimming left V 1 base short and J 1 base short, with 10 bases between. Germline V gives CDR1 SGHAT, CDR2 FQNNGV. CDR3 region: CASSLATAGNTEAFF. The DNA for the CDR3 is TGTGCCAGCAGCTTAGCTACAGCTGGGAACACTGAAGCTTTCTTT. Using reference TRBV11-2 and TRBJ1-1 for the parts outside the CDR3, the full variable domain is EAGVAQSPRYKIIEKRQSVAFWCNPISGHATLYWYQQILGQGPKLLIQFQNNGVVDDSQLPKDRFSAERLKGVDSTLKIQPAKLEDSAVYLCASSLATAGNTEAFFGQGTRLTVV.

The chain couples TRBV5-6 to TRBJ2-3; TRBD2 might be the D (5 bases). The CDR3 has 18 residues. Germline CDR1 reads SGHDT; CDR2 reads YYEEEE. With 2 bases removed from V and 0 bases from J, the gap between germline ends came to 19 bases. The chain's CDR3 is CASSFGSSLGSSTDTQYF. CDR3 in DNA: TGTGCCAGCAGCTTTGGCAGCTCACTAGGCTCTAGCACAGATACGCAGTATTTT.

Written as DNA, the CDR3 is TGTGCCAGCAGCTCTGCGCGGCAGGGTCAGTACGAGCAGTACTTC. This codes for CASSSARQGQYEQYF. This chain joins TRBV5-4 and TRBJ2-7; tentative D call: TRBD1 (5 bases). The length of the CDR3 is 15 residues. The V end lost 3 bases, the J end lost 4 bases, and 17 bases lay between the germline ends. Per the germline V gene, CDR1 is SGHNT and CDR2 is YYREEE (reference sequence).

The CDR3 protein is CASSMWEFSGNTIYF. The DNA of the CDR3 is TGTGCCAGCAGCATGTGGGAGTTCTCTGGAAACACCATATATTTT. This rearrangement joins TRBV11-1 to TRBJ1-3; D is unresolved. Trimming took 5 bases from V and 0 from J, leaving 11 bases between them. The CDR3 consists of 15 residues. The V gene's germline CDR1 is SGHAT and CDR2 FQDESV (reference sequence). The full variable domain, completed using reference TRBV11-1 and TRBJ1-3, is EAEVAQSPRYKITEKSQAVAFWCDPISGHATLYWYRQILGQGPELLVQFQDESVVDDSQLPKDRFSAERLKGVDSTLKIQPAELGDSAMYLCASSMWEFSGNTIYFGEGSWLTVV.